This T cell receptor beta chain was captured by sequencing in a study of T cell changes during pregnancy in multiple sclerosis. TCRdb keeps only in-frame clones here, not all; method: immunoSEQ multiplex PCR. The data show fewer than 20,000 clones, about 88% seen once. The clonotype originates from a female donor in good health, enrolled as a control in a pregnancy study. Sequenced material: CD4+ T cells from peripheral blood mononuclear cells, taken in the first trimester of pregnancy.

The CDR3 sequence: CASSLAYGSGNTIYF. CDR3 nucleotide sequence: TGTGCCAGCAGCTTAGCGTACGGCTCTGGAAACACCATATATTTT. The gene calls are TRBV7-6 and TRBJ1-3; D remains ambiguous. Germline V CDR1 and CDR2: SGHVS, FNYEAQ. V was clipped by 0 bases and J by 0 bases, with 6 bases between them. The CDR3 contains 15 residues.